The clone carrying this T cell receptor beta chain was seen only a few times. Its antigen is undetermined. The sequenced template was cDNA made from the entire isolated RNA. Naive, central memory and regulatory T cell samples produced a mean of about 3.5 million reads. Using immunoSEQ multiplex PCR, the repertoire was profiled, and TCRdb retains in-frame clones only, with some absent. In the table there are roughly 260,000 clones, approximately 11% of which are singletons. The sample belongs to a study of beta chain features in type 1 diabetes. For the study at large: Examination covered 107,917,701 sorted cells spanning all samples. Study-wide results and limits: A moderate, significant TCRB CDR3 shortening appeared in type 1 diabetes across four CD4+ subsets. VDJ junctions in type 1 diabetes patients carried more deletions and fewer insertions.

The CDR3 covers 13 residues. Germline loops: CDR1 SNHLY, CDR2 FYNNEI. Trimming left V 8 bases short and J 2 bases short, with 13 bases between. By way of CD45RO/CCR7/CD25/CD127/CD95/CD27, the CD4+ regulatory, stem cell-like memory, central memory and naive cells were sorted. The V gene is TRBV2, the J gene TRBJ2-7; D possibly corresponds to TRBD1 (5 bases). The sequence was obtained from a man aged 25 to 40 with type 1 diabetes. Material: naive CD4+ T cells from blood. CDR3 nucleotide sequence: TGTGCCAGCCAGGGCCTGGGAACCTACGAGCAGTACTTC. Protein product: CASQGLGTYEQYF.